The clone carrying this TCR beta chain was counted a few times. The antigen is not known. The data stem from a study of T cell repertoires in ileal Crohn's disease. Study information: At surgery, under 40% of patients smoked, with median disease duration around 8 years. Surgery for a complication: stricturing in 61%, penetrating in approximately 39%.

Study findings and constraints: Every patient over 26.8% clonality showed endoscopic recurrence. Sorted CD8 T cells held more high-frequency clones than CD4.

This CDR3 has 11 amino acids. CDR1 is SGHTA and CDR2 is FQGNSA in the germline V gene. The V gene lost 3 bases and the J gene lost 3 bases, with 0 bases spanning the gap. TCRdb keeps only in-frame clones here, not all; method: immunoSEQ multiplex PCR. The sample lists 13,000 to 15,000 clones, over 75% occurring once. Time point in this sample: inflamed ileum from the surgical specimen. The TCR originated in an adult with Crohn's disease. The chain employs TRBV7-2 and TRBJ2-1; no clear D gene. Input material: ileal tissue. Written as DNA, the CDR3 is TGTGCCAGCAGCTTCTACAATGAGCAGTTCTTC. Protein product: CASSFYNEQFF.